The subject of this entry is one T cell receptor (beta chain). Its antigen is still unknown. These data come from a study of T cell repertoires in cytomegalovirus infection. Study-level background: It was the public TCR beta signatures that indicated both CMV infection and matching HLA type.

The CDR3 contains 16 residues. Germline loops: CDR1 SGHTA, CDR2 FQGNSA. The junction had 3 bases not matched to a gene; V was cut back by 5 bases and J by 2 bases. Study outcomes and limitations: Using cumulative public TCR beta family frequency, the authors identified those who carried CMV together with the relevant HLA. Across the ex vivo response, the dominant clonotypes were HLA-C-restricted CMV-specific TCR beta clonotypes.

One entry per CDR3 protein, called by TCRdb with MiXCR from the reads. The sample records 900,000 to 950,000 distinct CDR3 sequences, 30% to 40% being singletons. This clonotype originated in a human donor in good health (CMV status not recorded). Some clones in this sample may be carry-over from other donors' samples. The chain has TRBV7-2 and TRBJ2-3; 14 bases align to TRBD2. This specimen was cultured CD8+ T cells from PBMCs, taken from culture after CMV antigen stimulation. This CDR3 is CASSLTSGGDTDTQYF. CDR3 coding DNA: TGTGCCAGCAGCCTGACTAGCGGGGGGGACACAGATACGCAGTATTTT. Full variable domain (outside the CDR3, taken from reference TRBV7-2 and TRBJ2-3): GAGVSQSPSNKVTEKGKDVELRCDPISGHTALYWYRQSLGQGLEFLIYFQGNSAPDKSGLPSDRFSAERTGGSVSTLTIQRTQQEDSAVYLCASSLTSGGDTDTQYFGPGTRLTVL.